This T cell receptor beta chain emerged from a study of blood T cells in healthy people across ages. Through a sample-barcoded 5' primer and a J-beta primer mix, a second PCR was run for about 6 to 12 cycles. TCRdb fed the 5' RACE reads into MiXCR, producing one record per CDR3 protein. The sample shows approximately 810,000 distinct CDR3 sequences, 25% to 35% of them seen only once. Collection of ten milliliters of peripheral blood was performed for each donor. The CDR3 sequence is 12 residues long. V was trimmed by 8 bases and J by 10 bases, leaving 15 bases between them. Germline assignment: CDR1 LNHDA and CDR2 SQIVND (reference sequence).

J is TRBJ1-5 and V is TRBV19; maybe TRBD1 (6 bases). The sample comprised blood. The source of this sequence is a woman aged 80 or over in good health. The CDR3 DNA reads TGTGCCAGTGGGACACTTATATTTCCCCAGCATTTT. The encoded protein is CASGTLIFPQHF.